This T cell receptor (beta chain) was identified during a study of blood T cell repertoires in COVID-19. For the study at large: The samples span acute and convalescent COVID-19 from the United States, Italy and Spain.

Recruitment covered about two dozen US areas and drew participants whose ages spanned about 18 to 100 years. Cohorts were based on clinical histories the participants reported. The CDR3 length is 16 residues. The ends were cut back, 8 bases at V and 0 bases at J, with 18 bases in the middle. Germline V CDR1 and CDR2: ENHRY, SYGVKD. Original methodology: Estimated nucleated cell counts came from reference gene primer amplification. Profiling relied on immunoSEQ multiplex PCR, and the TCRdb table lists in-frame clones only, not all of them. V, J and clone size are taken as reported in that table, and D and trimming were inferred from the DNA itself. This table has approximately 210,000 clones, approximately 88% appearing once.

The sample was PBMCs or T cells enriched from blood (not recorded which). The sequence was obtained from a young woman who had recovered from COVID-19. V usage is TRBV10-3 and J usage is TRBJ2-3; D may be TRBD2 (6 bases). In nucleotides, the CDR3 is TGTGCCATCTCTATAAACCGGGGGACTAGCACAGATACGCAGTATTTT. It translates to CAISINRGTSTDTQYF.